This T cell receptor (beta chain) was documented in a study of spatial heterogeneity in lung cancer. About the study: Sequenced follow-up PBMC samples came a median of around 2 years after resection, where available.

The CDR3 contains 14 residues. From germline, CDR1 is SGHTA and CDR2 FQGNSA. Trimming removed 5 bases from V and 7 bases from J, with 18 bases in between. There are many counts of this clonotype. Every TCR cDNA molecule bore a unique molecular identifier. TCRdb recomputed calls from the 5' RACE reads with MiXCR, one row per CDR3 protein. Found here are 95,000 to 130,000 distinct CDR3 sequences, approximately 12% of them singletons; the top ten hold approximately 15%. Described time point: blood at routine non-recurrence follow-up after resection. Sequencing was performed on whole RNA extracted from tumor and nontumor lung tissue, or from frozen PBMC, and the material was left unsorted.

The specimen was PBMCs, collected at follow-up. This clonotype originated in a male donor with early-stage non-small cell lung cancer. The chain recombines TRBV7-2 with TRBJ2-7; D is ambiguous. DNA of the CDR3: TGTGCCAGCAGCCTTCTCAGGCGAAATCGGGAGCAGTACTTC. Its protein is CASSLLRRNREQYF.